This T cell receptor beta chain is from a study of blood T cell repertoires in COVID-19. As for the study in general: Acute-phase and convalescent COVID-19 samples originated in the United States, Italy and Spain. Sources were T cells, B-cell-depleted T cells, or PBMCs; the material itself was cDNA or gDNA.

V was pared by 0 bases and J by 5 bases, with 7 bases of the junction left unmatched. The length of the CDR3 is 15 residues. Per the original methods: Amplifying reference gene primers gave estimates of nucleated cell counts. Repertoires were generated with immunoSEQ multiplex PCR, while TCRdb's copy carries only in-frame clones and drops some. V and J calls and clone size follow that table, whereas D and trimming were derived from the DNA. The table has approximately 210,000 clones, under 95% seen once. Sequences were obtained from peripheral blood. The clonotype was recovered from a man aged 30 to 39 with acute or convalescent COVID-19. This chain uses TRBV23-1 with TRBJ2-7, with TRBD2 identical over 7 bases. TRBV23-1 is treated as an ORF (open reading frame) with a function not yet certain. In nucleotides, the CDR3 is TGCGCCAGCAGTCAATCCGGCGGGAGTTCTGACGAGCAGTACTTC. It yields the protein CASSQSGGSSDEQYF.